The 9 T cell receptor beta chains given below trace back to one sample, sequenced in a study of shared clonotypes between healthy human individuals. Libraries were prepared by immunoSEQ multiplex PCR; TCRdb keeps only in-frame clonotypes and omits some of them. The data contain about a million clones, approximately 75% of them singletons. Sequenced input: memory CD4+ T cells from PBMCs. Subset described: CD45RA-negative fraction. Receptors originate from a man between 18 and 29 years old in good health. Some clones in this sample may be carry-over from other donors' samples.

Only one count was recorded for this clone. V usage is TRBV29-1 and J usage is TRBJ2-2; 12 bases are shared with TRBD2. The CDR3 covers 15 residues. The germline gives CDR1 SQVTM, CDR2 ANQGSEA. Germline trimming cut 6 bases from V and 4 bases from J; bases unmatched to any gene: 6. The DNA of the CDR3 is TGCAGCGTAGCGACTAGCGGGAGAGGCACCGGGGAGCTGTTTTTT. Amino acids: CSVATSGRGTGELFF.

J is TRBJ2-7 and V is TRBV23-1; 8 nucleotides align to TRBD1. TRBV23-1 is classed as an ORF, of uncertain function. The CDR3 runs to 15 residues. The V and J ends lost 3 bases and 3 bases, in that order; junction bases with no gene match: 7. CDR3 sequence (DNA): TGCGCCAGCAGTCAGGACAGGGAGGTAGACTACGAGCAGTACTTC. Translated, it gives CASSQDREVDYEQYF.

The V gene is TRBV10-3, the J gene TRBJ2-3, with D hard to call. Trimming removed 5 bases from V and 9 bases from J, with 12 bases in between. In germline, CDR1 is ENHRY, CDR2 SYGVKD. The CDR3 runs to 12 residues. CDR3 residues: CAISPRLGTQYF. For the CDR3, the DNA is TGTGCCATCAGTCCCCGTCTTGGAACGCAGTATTTT.

The chain joins TRBV7-2 to TRBJ2-1, with 9 bases matching TRBD2. The CDR3 totals 16 residues. The V segment lost 2 bases and the J segment 4 bases; nucleotides outside the gene matches: 6. Germline V gives CDR1 SGHTA, CDR2 FQGNSA. The CDR3 DNA reads TGTGCCAGCAGCTTATCGCCTAGCGGGACATACAATGAGCAGTTCTTC. Translated: CASSLSPSGTYNEQFF.

The sample holds many counts of this clone. Other DNA sequences in the same sample also yield this CDR3. This chain links TRBV28 with TRBJ1-1; the D is unclear. Trimming stripped 7 bases from V and 4 bases from J, with 10 bases between. There are 12 residues in the CDR3. Germline CDR1 reads MDHEN; CDR2 reads SYDVKM. The CDR3 sequence is CASTARGTEAFF. The CDR3 bases are TGTGCCAGCACCGCCCGCGGCACTGAAGCTTTCTTT.

The chain recombines TRBV28 with TRBJ2-5; D is possibly TRBD2 (5 bases). The V end lost 3 bases, the J end lost 3 bases, and 14 bases lay between the germline ends. The CDR3 is made up of 15 amino acids. In germline, CDR1 is MDHEN, CDR2 SYDVKM. CDR3 sequence (DNA): TGTGCCAGCAGTTTTCCCGTGGCCGGGGAAGAGACCCAGTACTTC. Amino acid sequence: CASSFPVAGEETQYF. The full variable domain, rest sourced from reference TRBV28 and TRBJ2-5, is DVKVTQSSRYLVKRTGEKVFLECVQDMDHENMFWYRQDPGLGLRLIYFSYDVKMKEKGDIPEGYSVSREKKERFSLILESASTNQTSMYLCASSFPVAGEETQYFGPGTRLLVL.

The chain uses TRBV10-3 and TRBJ2-1; 15 bases are shared with TRBD2. The CDR3 loop spans 15 amino acids. Unmatched junction bases numbered 6, after V lost 6 bases and J lost 9 bases. Germline values: CDR1 ENHRY, CDR2 SYGVKD. The CDR3 nucleotides read TGTGCCATCAGCGGACTAGCGGGAGGGGATGGTGAGCAGTTCTTC. Protein sequence: CAISGLAGGDGEQFF.

Notes on this clone: A far more abundant clone sits one base away, making this likely a read error. The V gene is TRBV29-1, the J gene TRBJ1-1; D unresolved. The CDR3 contains 12 residues. Germline-derived CDR1 and CDR2 are SQVTM and ANQGSEA. The CDR3: CRVGAWNTEAFF. The CDR3 coding sequence is TGCCGCGTTGGTGCTTGGAACACTGAAGCTTTCTTT.

This sequence joins TRBV28 and TRBJ1-5; a weak D match, TRBD1 (6 bases). The CDR3 sequence is 15 residues long. With 3 bases removed from V and 2 bases from J, the gap between germline ends came to 11 bases. Per germline, CDR1 MDHEN and CDR2 SYDVKM. The CDR3 protein is CASSFQGTRNQPQHF. In nucleotides, the CDR3 is TGTGCCAGCAGTTTTCAGGGGACCCGCAATCAGCCCCAGCATTTT.